This T cell receptor beta chain was obtained from a study of cytomegalovirus exposure and HLA in healthy donors. 60 Vbeta and 13 Jbeta primers were used in PCR. Profiling relied on immunoSEQ multiplex PCR, and the TCRdb table lists in-frame clones only, not all of them. The sample lists about 140,000 clones; 75% to 85% were seen once. Germline V gene data show CDR1 as MNHNY and CDR2 as SVGAGI (reference sequence). The CDR3 consists of 16 residues. Trimming left V 6 bases short and J 1 base short, with 19 bases between. The sequencing input was PBMCs. This receptor was obtained from a woman under 30 in good health and CMV-seropositive. The chain recombines TRBV6-6 with TRBJ2-7; D is possibly TRBD1 (6 bases). The CDR3 region is CASSRIRTALSYEQYF. CDR3 coding DNA: TGTGCCAGCAGCAGGATCCGGACAGCATTATCCTACGAGCAGTACTTC.